This TCR beta chain was recovered during a study of shared clonotypes between healthy human individuals. Trimming removed 5 bases from V and 2 bases from J; junction bases left unmatched: 7. The CDR3 runs to 16 residues. CDR1 and CDR2 (germline): SNHLY, FYNNEI. Investigators spread the genomic DNA of each subset evenly over several immunoSEQ plates. Each sorted subset replicate got 200 ng genomic DNA, tens of thousands of genomes. Some clones are missing from TCRdb's copy, which holds only in-frame ones; the method was immunoSEQ multiplex PCR. The table records approximately 710,000 clones, around 90% of them present only once. This clone was detected once.

This TCR was sampled from a man aged 18 to 35 in good health. Some clones in this sample may be carry-over from other donors' samples. The chain combines TRBV2 with TRBJ1-2, with TRBD1 identical over 11 bases. Sequencing was carried out using memory CD8+ T cells from PBMCs. Subset: CD45RO+ cells pooled with CCR7-negative TemRA cells. The CDR3 reads CASSRRDRGRNYGYTF. In DNA form, the CDR3 reads TGTGCCAGCAGTCGCCGGGACAGGGGGAGAAACTATGGCTACACCTTC.